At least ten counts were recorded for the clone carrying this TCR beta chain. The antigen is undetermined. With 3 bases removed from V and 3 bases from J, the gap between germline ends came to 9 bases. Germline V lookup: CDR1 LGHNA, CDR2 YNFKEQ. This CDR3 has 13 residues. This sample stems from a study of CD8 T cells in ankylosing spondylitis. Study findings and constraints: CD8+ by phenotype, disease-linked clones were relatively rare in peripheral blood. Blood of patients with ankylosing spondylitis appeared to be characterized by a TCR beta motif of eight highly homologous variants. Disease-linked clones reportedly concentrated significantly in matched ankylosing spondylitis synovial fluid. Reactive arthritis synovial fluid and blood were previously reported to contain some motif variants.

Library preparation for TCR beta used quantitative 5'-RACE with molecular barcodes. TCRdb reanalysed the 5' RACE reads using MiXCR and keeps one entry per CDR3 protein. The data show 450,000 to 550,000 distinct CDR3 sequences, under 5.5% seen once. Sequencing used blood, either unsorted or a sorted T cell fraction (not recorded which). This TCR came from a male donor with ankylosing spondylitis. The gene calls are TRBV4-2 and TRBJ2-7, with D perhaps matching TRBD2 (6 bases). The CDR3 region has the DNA TGTGCCAGCAGCCAGGGACTCATCTACGAGCAGTACTTC. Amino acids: CASSQGLIYEQYF.